A selection of T cell receptor beta chains follows, all from one sample in a study of T cell clones after liver transplantation. TCRdb's copy holds only in-frame clones and misses some; the assay was immunoSEQ multiplex PCR. Counted here are tens of thousands of clones, around four fifths occurring once; the ten biggest clones make up over 2.5%. The sample consisted of CD4+ T cells from blood, taken at the 22-month timepoint. These TCRs come from a human patient who received a liver transplant. The graft donor may have given rise to some T cells. CDR3s include the opening cysteine and the closing phenylalanine or tryptophan. Fields, in order: V gene, J gene, clone size, CDR3 protein. Size is omitted from some rows. Given values are once, few, many or a class for expanded clones.

v_call: TRBV19
j_call: TRBJ2-1
clone_size: -
cdr3_aa: CAVDGGNFYNEQFF

v_call: TRBV2
j_call: TRBJ2-5
clone_size: -
cdr3_aa: CASSPTAARGQETQYF

v_call: TRBV9
j_call: TRBJ2-3
clone_size: -
cdr3_aa: CASSSKGTDTQYF

v_call: TRBV28
j_call: TRBJ2-7
clone_size: once
cdr3_aa: CASSLLTGGFYEQYF

v_call: TRBV18
j_call: TRBJ2-3
clone_size: -
cdr3_aa: CASSPLGILDTQYF

v_call: TRBV2
j_call: TRBJ2-7
clone_size: -
cdr3_aa: CASTRQGAYEQYF

v_call: TRBV30
j_call: TRBJ2-7
clone_size: -
cdr3_aa: CAWSVGGTTLREQYF

v_call: TRBV29-1
j_call: TRBJ1-1
clone_size: -
cdr3_aa: CSVDGQGVEAFF

v_call: TRBV28
j_call: TRBJ2-3
clone_size: -
cdr3_aa: CASRSPGGTQYF

v_call: TRBV13
j_call: TRBJ1-4
clone_size: -
cdr3_aa: CASSLKGGRATNEKLFF

v_call: TRBV7-6
j_call: TRBJ1-4
clone_size: -
cdr3_aa: CASSYAGGWGEKLFF

v_call: TRBV5-1
j_call: TRBJ2-2
clone_size: -
cdr3_aa: CASSRDRVGNTGELFF

v_call: TRBV4-2
j_call: TRBJ2-1
clone_size: -
cdr3_aa: CASSLTGLASYNEQFF

v_call: TRBV20-1
j_call: TRBJ1-1
clone_size: -
cdr3_aa: CSARGPTEAFF

v_call: TRBV4-2
j_call: TRBJ2-2
clone_size: -
cdr3_aa: CASSQMTSGRNTGELFF

v_call: TRBV7-3
j_call: TRBJ2-4
clone_size: medium-sized
cdr3_aa: CASSLQGTQNIQYF

v_call: TRBV7-2
j_call: TRBJ1-1
clone_size: -
cdr3_aa: CASSQGGGRNTEAFF

v_call: TRBV9
j_call: TRBJ2-2
clone_size: -
cdr3_aa: CASSLIPGNTGELFF

v_call: TRBV4-3
j_call: TRBJ1-6
clone_size: -
cdr3_aa: CASSQSFDNSPLHF

v_call: TRBV18
j_call: TRBJ1-2
clone_size: -
cdr3_aa: CASSTTSQYYGYTF

v_call: TRBV21-1
j_call: TRBJ2-6
clone_size: -
cdr3_aa: CASSLVKEANVLTF

v_call: TRBV5-1
j_call: TRBJ2-3
clone_size: -
cdr3_aa: CASGTSPPPDTQYF

v_call: TRBV7-3
j_call: TRBJ2-3
clone_size: -
cdr3_aa: CASSPFAGDTQYF

v_call: TRBV2
j_call: TRBJ1-5
clone_size: many
cdr3_aa: CASRDRFLSPQHF

v_call: TRBV5-1
j_call: TRBJ2-3
clone_size: -
cdr3_aa: CASSLAGGTPTDTQYF

v_call: TRBV6-1
j_call: TRBJ2-1
clone_size: -
cdr3_aa: CASRGQGATNEQFF

v_call: TRBV6-5
j_call: TRBJ1-6
clone_size: -
cdr3_aa: CASKGGYNSPLHF

v_call: TRBV6-5
j_call: TRBJ2-3
clone_size: -
cdr3_aa: CASSYDPLLLAQYF

v_call: TRBV29-1
j_call: TRBJ1-2
clone_size: -
cdr3_aa: CSVEDHRGRSYGYTF

v_call: TRBV10-1
j_call: TRBJ1-6
clone_size: few
cdr3_aa: CANGPTASPLHF

v_call: TRBV4-2
j_call: TRBJ1-2
clone_size: -
cdr3_aa: CASSQDRQSFYGYTF

v_call: TRBV14
j_call: TRBJ1-4
clone_size: -
cdr3_aa: CASSQAAGVLNEKLFF

v_call: TRBV6-1
j_call: TRBJ2-1
clone_size: -
cdr3_aa: CASTKGRGDEQFF

v_call: TRBV29-1
j_call: TRBJ1-2
clone_size: -
cdr3_aa: CSVEVLGGTHF

v_call: TRBV7-3
j_call: TRBJ2-1
clone_size: -
cdr3_aa: CASSLNLAGEGYNEQFF

v_call: TRBV2
j_call: TRBJ1-2
clone_size: -
cdr3_aa: CASTTSPYGYTF

v_call: TRBV30
j_call: TRBJ1-3
clone_size: many
cdr3_aa: CACRRQRIGNTIYF

v_call: TRBV11-3
j_call: TRBJ2-7
clone_size: -
cdr3_aa: CASSLDPSTRPRRDSYEQYF

v_call: TRBV7-2
j_call: TRBJ1-6
clone_size: -
cdr3_aa: CASSRGTGPLHF

v_call: TRBV7-2
j_call: TRBJ2-1
clone_size: -
cdr3_aa: CASSSVQVSGYNEQFF

v_call: TRBV7-2
j_call: TRBJ2-5
clone_size: -
cdr3_aa: CASSLAASGGPTSQETQYF

v_call: TRBV18
j_call: TRBJ2-3
clone_size: -
cdr3_aa: CASSATGTDTQYF

v_call: TRBV25-1
j_call: TRBJ1-5
clone_size: -
cdr3_aa: CASSERGGAGQPQHF

v_call: TRBV2
j_call: TRBJ2-5
clone_size: -
cdr3_aa: CASSETRGLAGGETQYF

v_call: TRBV28
j_call: TRBJ2-5
clone_size: -
cdr3_aa: CASSDRGAKSETQYF

v_call: TRBV7-2
j_call: TRBJ2-5
clone_size: -
cdr3_aa: CASSLAQTGLQETQYF

v_call: TRBV19
j_call: TRBJ2-2
clone_size: -
cdr3_aa: CASSYQPSTGELFF

v_call: TRBV7-9
j_call: TRBJ2-1
clone_size: few
cdr3_aa: CASGSGRGDEQFF

v_call: TRBV19
j_call: TRBJ2-3
clone_size: -
cdr3_aa: CAARGDWADTQYF

v_call: TRBV11-2
j_call: TRBJ1-3
clone_size: once
cdr3_aa: CASSLSSTGNTIYF